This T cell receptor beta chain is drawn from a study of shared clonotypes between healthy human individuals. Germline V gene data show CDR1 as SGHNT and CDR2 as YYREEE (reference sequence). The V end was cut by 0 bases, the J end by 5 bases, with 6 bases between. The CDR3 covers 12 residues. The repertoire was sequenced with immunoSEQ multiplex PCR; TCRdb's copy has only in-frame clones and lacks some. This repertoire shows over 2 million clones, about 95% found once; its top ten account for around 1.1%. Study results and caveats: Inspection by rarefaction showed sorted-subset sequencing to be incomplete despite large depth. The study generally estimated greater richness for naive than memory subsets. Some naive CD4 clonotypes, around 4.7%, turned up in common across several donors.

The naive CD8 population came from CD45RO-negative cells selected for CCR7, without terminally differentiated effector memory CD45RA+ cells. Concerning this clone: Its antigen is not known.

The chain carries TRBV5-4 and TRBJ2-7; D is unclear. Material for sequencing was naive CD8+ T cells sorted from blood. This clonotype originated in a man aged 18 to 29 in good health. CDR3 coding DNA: TGTGCCAGCAGCTTGGACATCAACGAGCAGTACTTC. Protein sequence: CASSLDINEQYF.